This T cell receptor beta chain derives from a study of CD8+CD57+ T cells in acquired aplastic anemia. Study details: Sorted cells (CD4+ and CD8+) yielded DNA amounts that averaged roughly 3.2 ug.

V was cut by 6 bases and J by 5 bases, with 14 bases left in between. CDR3 size: 13 residues. In regard to this clonotype: Its antigen is unknown.

Profiling that covered TCR beta VDJ and CDR3 relied on genomic DNA as its template. One entry per CDR3 protein results from TCRdb running MiXCR on the reads. The sample comprises some 410,000 distinct CDR3 sequences, 65% to 80% of which are singletons, and under 4.5% rests with the top ten. Study findings and constraints: Patients had twenty-nine CD8+ CDR3 sequences in common with controls (the shared set). Patients did not significantly differ from controls in CD8+ Simpson's diversity.

The chain employs TRBV12-3 or TRBV12-4 and TRBJ2-7, with D tentatively TRBD2 (5 bases). This TCR came from a human donor in good health, serving as a control. The specimen sequenced was sorted CD4+, CD8+, or CD8+CD57+ T cells (not recorded which) from PBMCs. CDR3 protein: CASSHKRGNEQYF. The CDR3 nucleotides are TGTGCCAGCAGCCACAAACGGGGAAACGAGCAGTACTTC.